A single T cell receptor beta chain is shown here with its context. Deletions cut 0 bases from V and 6 bases from J, with 4 bases between. This CDR3 is built from 11 residues. Germline values: CDR1 SGHDT, CDR2 YYEEEE. Every PCR was spiked with synthetic TCR analog templates. TCRdb's copy holds only in-frame clones and misses some; the assay was immunoSEQ multiplex PCR. Of about 74,000 clones in the sample, around four fifths were seen once. These data come from a study of PD-L1 blockade in urothelial cancer. Study-level background: At 3 weeks (second dose) and 6 weeks after starting treatment, blood was analyzed.

The rearrangement joins TRBV5-6 to TRBJ2-7; unclear D gene. This clonotype originated in a man in his sixties or seventies with urothelial cancer. Here the sequenced sample was PBMCs, taken around atezolizumab (anti-PD-L1) treatment. The CDR3 sequence: CASSLELEQYF. The DNA of the CDR3 is TGTGCCAGCAGCTTGGAACTCGAGCAGTACTTC.